A selection of T cell receptor beta chains follows, all from one sample in a study of cytotoxic CD8 clonotypes in ibrutinib-treated CLL. Data came from immunoSEQ multiplex PCR; TCRdb stores just in-frame clones and leaves some out. The table has 150,000 or so clones, around 80% seen once; the top ten hold roughly 13%. The starting material was PBMCs, obtained after 12 months of ibrutinib treatment. The receptors originated from a human donor with chronic lymphocytic leukemia. CDR3s include the opening cysteine and the closing phenylalanine or tryptophan. D genes are given only for firm matches. Expanded clones are given a class, and other clones once, few, many or no size at all.

J gene,V gene,D gene,clone size,CDR3 protein,CDR3 DNA
TRBJ1-1,TRBV23-1,-,-,CASQWGPSTEAFF,TGCGCCAGCCAATGGGGACCGTCCACTGAAGCTTTCTTT
TRBJ1-2,TRBV28,TRBD1,few,CASSFSTGVYGYTF,TGTGCCAGCAGTTTTTCTACAGGGGTCTATGGCTACACCTTC
TRBJ1-2,TRBV27,TRBD1,-,CASSLGQGAKGGYTF,TGTGCCAGCAGTTTAGGGCAGGGGGCTAAGGGTGGCTACACCTTC
TRBJ2-5,TRBV10-3,TRBD2,-,CAISEAGLAETWKTQYF,TGTGCCATCAGTGAAGCGGGACTAGCGGAGACTTGGAAGACCCAGTACTTC
TRBJ1-1,TRBV6-5,TRBD1,-,CASRTRGGTEAFF,TGTGCCAGCAGGACCAGGGGGGGCACTGAAGCTTTCTTT
TRBJ2-3,TRBV5-4,-,-,CASSLNTFTDTQYF,TGTGCCAGCAGCCTCAACACCTTCACAGATACGCAGTATTTT
TRBJ2-5,TRBV20-1,-,-,CSASPSTTQYF,TGCAGTGCCTCCCCAAGTACGACCCAGTACTTC
TRBJ2-1,TRBV9,TRBD2,once,CASSVATARLAGVSEQFF,TGTGCCAGCAGCGTAGCTACGGCGAGACTAGCGGGAGTTAGTGAGCAGTTCTTC
TRBJ2-7,TRBV6-5,TRBD2,-,CASSSGTSGYEQYF,TGTGCCAGCAGTTCCGGGACTAGCGGGTACGAGCAGTACTTC
TRBJ2-3,TRBV7-2,-,-,CASSPRRSSTDTQYF,TGTGCCAGCAGCCCGAGACGTTCCAGCACAGATACGCAGTATTTT
TRBJ1-5,TRBV7-2,-,-,CASSLRRGNQPQHF,TGTGCCAGCAGCTTACGGAGGGGCAATCAGCCCCAGCATTTT
TRBJ2-1,TRBV5-1,-,-,CASSPTGINEQFF,TGCGCCAGCAGCCCTACAGGGATCAATGAGCAGTTCTTC
TRBJ1-2,TRBV7-2,-,-,CASSLGPLGQDGYTF,TGTGCCAGCAGCTTAGGTCCTCTGGGGCAGGATGGCTACACCTTC
TRBJ2-7,TRBV7-2,TRBD2,-,CASSLDPGLAGRFSYEQYF,TGTGCCAGCAGCTTAGACCCCGGGCTAGCGGGACGTTTCTCCTACGAGCAGTACTTC
TRBJ2-1,TRBV30,-,-,CAWSTLNEQFF,TGTGCCTGGAGTACCTTGAATGAGCAGTTCTTC
TRBJ2-2,TRBV7-3,-,once,CASSSSWTGELFF,TGTGCCAGCAGCTCCTCGTGGACCGGGGAGCTGTTTTTT
TRBJ2-5,TRBV7-2,TRBD1,-,CASSLDRGQETQYF,TGTGCCAGCAGCTTAGACAGGGGCCAAGAGACCCAGTACTTC
TRBJ2-3,TRBV4-3,TRBD1,-,CASSQGTGGVVTDTQYF,TGCGCCAGCAGCCAGGGGACAGGGGGCGTCGTGACAGATACGCAGTATTTT
TRBJ2-7,TRBV5-1,-,-,CASSLHPGYEQYF,TGCGCCAGCAGCTTGCACCCGGGATACGAGCAGTACTTC
TRBJ2-2,TRBV5-1,-,-,CASNYQTGELFF,TGCGCCAGTAATTACCAGACCGGGGAGCTGTTTTTT
TRBJ1-3,TRBV30,TRBD1,-,CAWSEGLAGGSGNTIYF,TGTGCCTGGAGTGAAGGCTTGGCAGGGGGCTCTGGAAACACCATATATTTT
TRBJ1-2,TRBV10-3,TRBD1,-,CAIRRPGTAVGYTF,TGTGCCATCAGGCGACCTGGGACAGCTGTTGGCTACACCTTC
TRBJ2-3,TRBV29-1,-,-,CSTQRGVSTDTQYF,TGCAGCACCCAAAGGGGGGTTAGCACAGATACGCAGTATTTT
TRBJ2-2,TRBV25-1,-,-,CASSVYSNTGELFF,TGTGCCAGCAGTGTATACAGCAACACCGGGGAGCTGTTTTTT
TRBJ2-7,TRBV29-1,TRBD2,-,CSVTGRAGLRGEQYF,TGCAGCGTAACCGGGAGGGCAGGCCTTAGGGGCGAGCAGTACTTC
TRBJ2-7,TRBV27,-,-,CASSPTGIYSYEQYF,TGTGCCAGCAGTCCGACCGGGATTTACTCCTACGAGCAGTACTTC
TRBJ2-1,TRBV14,TRBD2,-,CASSPGTRSYNEQFF,TGTGCCAGCAGCCCCGGGACTAGATCCTACAATGAGCAGTTCTTC
TRBJ2-1,TRBV10-3,-,-,CAIQDSGQVNEQFF,TGTGCCATCCAGGACAGCGGACAAGTTAATGAGCAGTTCTTC
TRBJ2-7,TRBV4-2,TRBD2,-,CASSQTSGYYERYF,TGTGCCAGCAGCCAAACTAGCGGCTACTACGAGCGGTACTTC
TRBJ2-5,TRBV28,TRBD1,-,CVSRDSEETQYF,TGTGTAAGCCGGGACAGCGAAGAGACCCAGTACTTC
TRBJ1-2,TRBV27,-,-,CASSFSRGNGYTF,TGTGCCAGCAGTTTCTCCAGGGGAAATGGCTACACCTTC
TRBJ1-2,TRBV27,TRBD1,few,CASKPGTGRANYGYTF,TGTGCCAGCAAACCAGGGACAGGGCGGGCTAACTATGGCTACACCTTC
TRBJ1-5,TRBV19,TRBD1,few,CATVGRGQGSQPQHF,TGTGCCACCGTTGGGCGGGGACAGGGGTCCCAGCCCCAGCATTTT
TRBJ2-1,TRBV15,-,-,CATSRIAEPNNEQFF,TGTGCCACCAGCAGAATAGCGGAACCGAACAATGAGCAGTTCTTC
TRBJ2-2,TRBV7-8,-,many,CASSLASGRGYGELFF,TGTGCCAGCAGCTTAGCGTCGGGCAGGGGCTACGGGGAGCTGTTTTTT
TRBJ2-7,TRBV7-6,TRBD2,once,CASSLTSGSYEQYF,TGTGCCAGCAGCTTGACTAGCGGGAGCTACGAGCAGTACTTC
TRBJ1-1,TRBV5-4,-,-,CASSLDSWRAWNTEAFF,TGTGCCAGCAGCTTGGACAGTTGGAGGGCTTGGAACACTGAAGCTTTCTTT
TRBJ2-5,TRBV7-2,-,-,CASSLEASQETQYF,TGTGCCAGCAGCTTAGAGGCCTCACAAGAGACCCAGTACTTC
TRBJ2-1,TRBV11-2,-,-,CASSLVPTLSYNEQFF,TGTGCCAGCAGCTTAGTTCCCACCCTTTCCTACAATGAGCAGTTCTTC
TRBJ2-1,TRBV5-1,-,-,CASRTGTYRGDEQFF,TGCGCCAGCAGAACAGGGACCTACCGTGGGGATGAGCAGTTCTTC
TRBJ2-2,TRBV5-4,TRBD2,-,CASTWAGLAANTGELFF,TGTGCCAGCACATGGGCGGGACTAGCGGCGAACACCGGGGAGCTGTTTTTT
TRBJ2-1,TRBV4-1,TRBD2,-,CASSHALAGGDNEQFF,TGCGCCAGCAGCCATGCACTAGCGGGAGGGGACAATGAGCAGTTCTTC
TRBJ2-1,TRBV10-3,TRBD2,-,CAIKGTSGTYNEQFF,TGTGCCATAAAGGGGACTAGCGGGACCTACAATGAGCAGTTCTTC
TRBJ1-2,TRBV7-9,TRBD1,-,CASSRDRFYGYTF,TGTGCCAGCAGCAGGGACAGGTTCTATGGCTACACCTTC
TRBJ2-1,TRBV6-6,TRBD1,-,CASSYGTGGYNEQFF,TGTGCCAGCAGTTACGGGACAGGGGGATACAATGAGCAGTTCTTC
TRBJ2-1,TRBV7-8,-,-,CASSSGAEQFF,TGTGCCAGCAGCTCGGGGGCAGAGCAGTTCTTC
TRBJ1-1,TRBV6-1,TRBD1,few,CASSGNRGRAFF,TGTGCCAGCAGTGGGAACAGGGGGCGAGCTTTCTTT
TRBJ1-1,TRBV28,-,-,CASSFVGQINTEAFF,TGTGCCAGCAGTTTTGTCGGACAGATAAACACTGAAGCTTTCTTT
TRBJ2-7,TRBV7-9,-,once,CASSTPYEQYF,TGTGCCAGCAGCACTCCCTACGAGCAGTACTTC
TRBJ2-2,TRBV4-1,-,-,CASSQGGGRTGELFF,TGCGCCAGCAGCCAAGGAGGGGGACGCACCGGGGAGCTGTTTTTT
TRBJ1-4,TRBV2,-,few,CASSEGRPVVFF,TGTGCCAGCAGTGAGGGCAGGCCCGTTGTGTTTTTT
TRBJ1-3,TRBV5-1,TRBD1,-,CASSHLDRALSGNTIYF,TGCGCCAGCAGCCACCTGGACAGGGCCTTATCTGGAAACACCATATATTTT